Below, 5 T cell receptor beta chains from the same sample are listed, as sequenced in a study of lymphopenia after photon versus proton radiotherapy. This table comes from immunoSEQ multiplex PCR, and its TCRdb copy is limited to in-frame clones, with some not included. The profile shows about 26,000 clones, about four fifths of them singletons. Sequences were derived from peripheral blood, sampled from a patient treated with photon-based radiotherapy. The origin of the receptors is a woman aged 45 to 65 with pancreatic cancer.

V and J are TRBV9 and TRBJ2-3; TRBD1 matches 9 bases. Germline V lookup: CDR1 SGDLS, CDR2 YYNGEE. This CDR3 is built from 16 residues. Trimming removed 2 bases from V and 5 bases from J; junction bases left unmatched: 9. In DNA, the CDR3 is TGTGCCAGCAGCGTCCTGCCGGGACAGGGAGGAGATACGCAGTATTTT. This gives the protein CASSVLPGQGGDTQYF.

This clone was recorded only once. The chain joins TRBV27 to TRBJ2-7; TRBD1 or TRBD2 may be the D gene (6 bases each). Germline lookup yields CDR1 MNHEY and CDR2 SMNVEV (reference sequence). The CDR3 is 14 amino acids. The germline V and J ends were trimmed by 6 bases and 2 bases, with 14 bases remaining between them. The CDR3 sequence: CASRGGQGTYEQYF. DNA of the CDR3: TGTGCCAGCAGGGGGGGCCAGGGGACCTACGAGCAGTACTTC.

Here the CDR3 reads CASSPRVPNEQFF. The CDR3, as DNA: TGCGCCAGCAGCCCCAGGGTCCCCAATGAGCAGTTCTTC. The chain is built from TRBV5-1 and TRBJ2-1, with D perhaps matching TRBD1 (5 bases). Germline CDR1 and CDR2: SGHRS and YFSETQ. The CDR3 sequence is 13 residues long. The germline V and J ends were trimmed by 4 bases and 6 bases, with 11 bases remaining between them.

V and J are TRBV5-1 and TRBJ2-7; TRBD1 might be the D (5 bases). The V and J ends lost 2 bases and 1 base respectively, with 10 bases between them. The V gene's germline CDR1 is SGHRS and CDR2 YFSETQ. This CDR3 is 14 amino acids long. In DNA form, the CDR3 reads TGCGCCAGCAGCTTTTTTACAGGTTCCTACGAGCAGTACTTC. This encodes CASSFFTGSYEQYF.

The V and J genes are TRBV5-6 and TRBJ1-5; D gene uncertain. This CDR3 has 14 amino acids. V lost 2 bases and J lost 3, with 9 bases in between. The germline gives CDR1 SGHDT, CDR2 YYEEEE. CDR3 loop: CASSFGAPNQPQHF. The CDR3 DNA sequence: TGTGCCAGCAGCTTCGGAGCCCCCAATCAGCCCCAGCATTTT.